This T cell receptor beta chain was found in a study of blood T cell repertoires in COVID-19. At the level of the study: Samples taken during acute and convalescent COVID-19 were collected in the United States, Italy and Spain. Nucleic acid was either cDNA or gDNA, and it came from T cells, B-cell-depleted T cells, or PBMCs.

Per the original methods: Estimation of nucleated cell counts was performed using reference gene primer amplification. Clones were read by immunoSEQ multiplex PCR, and TCRdb kept only the in-frame ones, dropping some. That table supplies the V and J calls and clone size; D and trimming were determined from the DNA. The table lists 120,000 to 150,000 clones, 75% to 90% of them singletons, with 37% in the top ten. The V gene's germline CDR1 is SNHLY and CDR2 FYNNEI. J gave up 0 bases and V 5 bases, and 7 bases lay outside the gene matches. The CDR3 is made up of 16 amino acids. The chain employs TRBV2 and TRBJ2-7, with 10 positions matching TRBD1. Input material: peripheral blood. The receptor was isolated from a man over 45 who had recovered from COVID-19. The CDR3 region has the DNA TGTGCCAGCAGTACCCCGACAGGGGGCGACTCCTACGAGCAGTACTTC. It translates to CASSTPTGGDSYEQYF.